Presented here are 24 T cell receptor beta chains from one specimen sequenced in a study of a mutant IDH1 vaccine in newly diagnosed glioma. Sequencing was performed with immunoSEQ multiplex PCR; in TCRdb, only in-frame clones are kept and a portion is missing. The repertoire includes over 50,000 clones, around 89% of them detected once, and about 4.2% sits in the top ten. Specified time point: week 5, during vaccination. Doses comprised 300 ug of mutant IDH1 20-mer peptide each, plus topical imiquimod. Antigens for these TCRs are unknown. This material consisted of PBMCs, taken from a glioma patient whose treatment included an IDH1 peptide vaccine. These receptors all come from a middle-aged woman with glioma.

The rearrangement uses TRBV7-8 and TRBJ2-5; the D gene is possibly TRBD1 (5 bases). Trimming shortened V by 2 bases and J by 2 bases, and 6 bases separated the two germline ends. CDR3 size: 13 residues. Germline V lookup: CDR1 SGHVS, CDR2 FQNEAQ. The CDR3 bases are TGTGCCAGCAGCTTATCAGGGCAAGAGACCCAGTACTTC. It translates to CASSLSGQETQYF.

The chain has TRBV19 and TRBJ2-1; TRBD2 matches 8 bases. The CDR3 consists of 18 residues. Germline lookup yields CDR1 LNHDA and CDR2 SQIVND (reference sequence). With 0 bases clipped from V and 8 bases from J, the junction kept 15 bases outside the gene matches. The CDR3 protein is CASSIDLRLATGTHEQFF. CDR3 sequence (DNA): TGTGCCAGTAGTATAGATCTAAGACTAGCGACCGGAACCCATGAGCAGTTCTTC.

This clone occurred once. Here the CDR3 reads CASSPGTGGYNSPLHF. CDR3 nucleotides: TGTGCCAGCAGCCCCGGGACAGGGGGGTATAATTCACCCCTCCACTTT. The V call is TRBV5-4, the J call TRBJ1-6; 11 bases align to TRBD1. The CDR3 consists of 16 residues. The germline V gene encodes CDR1 SGHNT and CDR2 YYREEE (reference sequence). V trimming: 4 bases; J trimming: 4 bases; junction bases outside the gene matches: 4.

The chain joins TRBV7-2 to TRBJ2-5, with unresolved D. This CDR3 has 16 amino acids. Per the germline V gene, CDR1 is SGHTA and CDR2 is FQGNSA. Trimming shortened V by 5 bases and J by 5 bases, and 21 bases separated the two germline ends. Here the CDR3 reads CASSSPSPKAAETQYF. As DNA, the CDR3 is TGTGCCAGCAGCAGCCCGAGCCCAAAAGCTGCCGAGACCCAGTACTTC.

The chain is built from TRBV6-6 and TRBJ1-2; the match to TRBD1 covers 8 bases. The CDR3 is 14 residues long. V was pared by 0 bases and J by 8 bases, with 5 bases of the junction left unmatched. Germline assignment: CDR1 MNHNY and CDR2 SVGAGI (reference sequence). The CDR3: CASSYSETGGGYTF. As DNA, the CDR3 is TGTGCCAGCAGTTACTCGGAAACAGGGGGAGGCTACACCTTC.

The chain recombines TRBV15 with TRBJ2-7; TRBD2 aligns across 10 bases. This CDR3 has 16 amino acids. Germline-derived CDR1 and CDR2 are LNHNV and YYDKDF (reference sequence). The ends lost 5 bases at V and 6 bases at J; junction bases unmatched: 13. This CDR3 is CATSGHLAGDYREQYF. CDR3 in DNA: TGTGCCACCAGCGGACATCTAGCGGGAGATTATCGCGAGCAGTACTTC.

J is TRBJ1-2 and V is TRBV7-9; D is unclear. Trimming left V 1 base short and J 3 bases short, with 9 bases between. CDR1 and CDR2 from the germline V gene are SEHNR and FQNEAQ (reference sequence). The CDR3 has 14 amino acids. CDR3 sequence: CASSLVGGYYGYTF. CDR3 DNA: TGTGCCAGCAGCTTAGTAGGCGGATACTATGGCTACACCTTC.

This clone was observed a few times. CDR3: CASSLAGGRIGRSEQFF. DNA for the CDR3: TGTGCCAGCAGCTTAGCAGGGGGGAGAATCGGGAGGAGTGAGCAGTTCTTC. The chain employs TRBV7-6 and TRBJ2-1, with D possibly matching TRBD2 (7 bases). Trimming removed 0 bases at V and 9 bases at J, with 21 bases between. The CDR3 runs 17 residues. CDR1 and CDR2 (germline): SGHVS, FNYEAQ.

The CDR3 coding sequence is TGTGCCAGCAGCTTGCCAGGGTTGCGGGACACTGAAGCTTTCTTT. It is translated as CASSLPGLRDTEAFF. The V and J genes are TRBV7-2 and TRBJ1-1, with D perhaps matching TRBD1 (5 bases). V was trimmed by 3 bases and J by 3 bases, leaving 14 bases between them. The germline gives CDR1 SGHTA, CDR2 FQGNSA. This CDR3 comprises 15 residues.

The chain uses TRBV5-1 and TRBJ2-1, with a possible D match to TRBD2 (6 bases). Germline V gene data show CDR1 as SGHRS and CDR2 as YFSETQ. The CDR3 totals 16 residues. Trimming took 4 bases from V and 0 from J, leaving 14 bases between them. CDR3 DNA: TGCGCCAGCAGCGGAGGGACTCTTAGCTCCTACAATGAGCAGTTCTTC. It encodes CASSGGTLSSYNEQFF.

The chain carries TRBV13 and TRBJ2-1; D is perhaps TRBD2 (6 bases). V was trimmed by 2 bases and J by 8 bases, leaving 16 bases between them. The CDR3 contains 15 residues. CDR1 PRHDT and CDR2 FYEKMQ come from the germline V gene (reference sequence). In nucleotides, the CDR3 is TGTGCCAGCAGCTTATCGGGAGACGGGATCGATGAGCAGTTCTTC. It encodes CASSLSGDGIDEQFF.

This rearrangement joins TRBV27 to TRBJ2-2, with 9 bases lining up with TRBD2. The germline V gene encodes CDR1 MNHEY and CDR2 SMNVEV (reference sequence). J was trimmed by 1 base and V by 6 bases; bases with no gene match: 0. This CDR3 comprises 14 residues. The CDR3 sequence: CASRREGNTGELFF. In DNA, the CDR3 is TGTGCCAGCAGGCGGGAGGGGAACACCGGGGAGCTGTTTTTT.

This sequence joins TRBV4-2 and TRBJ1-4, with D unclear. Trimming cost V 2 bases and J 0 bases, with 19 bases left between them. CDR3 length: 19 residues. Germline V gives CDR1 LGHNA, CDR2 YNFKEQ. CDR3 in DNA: TGTGCCAGCAGCCAAACGTTTTTGGGATCCTCTGCAACTAATGAAAAACTGTTTTTT. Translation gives CASSQTFLGSSATNEKLFF.

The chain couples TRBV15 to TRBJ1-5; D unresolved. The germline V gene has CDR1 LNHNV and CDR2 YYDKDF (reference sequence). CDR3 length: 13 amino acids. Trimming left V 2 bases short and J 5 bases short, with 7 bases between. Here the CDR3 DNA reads TGTGCCACCAGCAGATCCCTCTATCAGCCCCAGCATTTT. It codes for CATSRSLYQPQHF.

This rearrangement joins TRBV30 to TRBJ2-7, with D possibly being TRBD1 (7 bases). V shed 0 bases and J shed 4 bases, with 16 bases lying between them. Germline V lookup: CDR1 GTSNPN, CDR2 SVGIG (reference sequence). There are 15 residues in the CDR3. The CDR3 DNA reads TGTGCCTGGAGTGTACTAGGTCAGGGGGGTTACGAGCAGTACTTC. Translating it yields CAWSVLGQGGYEQYF.

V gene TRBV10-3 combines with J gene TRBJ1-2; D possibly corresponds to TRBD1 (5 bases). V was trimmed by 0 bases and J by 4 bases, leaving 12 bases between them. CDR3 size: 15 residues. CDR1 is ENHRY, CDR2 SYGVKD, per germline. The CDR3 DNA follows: TGTGCCATCAGTGAGTCCGCCACAGGCATCTATGGCTACACCTTC. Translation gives CAISESATGIYGYTF.

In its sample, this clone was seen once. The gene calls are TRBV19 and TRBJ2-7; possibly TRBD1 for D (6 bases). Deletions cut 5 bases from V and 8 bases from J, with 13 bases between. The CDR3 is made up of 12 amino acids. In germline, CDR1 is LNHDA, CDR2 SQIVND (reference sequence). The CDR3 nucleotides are TGTGCCAGTAGTTTCCCCGGGACAAAGCAGTACTTC. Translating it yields CASSFPGTKQYF.

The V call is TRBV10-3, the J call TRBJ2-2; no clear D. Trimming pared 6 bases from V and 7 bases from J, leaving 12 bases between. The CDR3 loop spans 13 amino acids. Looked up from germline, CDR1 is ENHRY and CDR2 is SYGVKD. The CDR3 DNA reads TGTGCCATCAGCACCCGGGCGGACGGGGAGCTGTTTTTT. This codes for CAISTRADGELFF.

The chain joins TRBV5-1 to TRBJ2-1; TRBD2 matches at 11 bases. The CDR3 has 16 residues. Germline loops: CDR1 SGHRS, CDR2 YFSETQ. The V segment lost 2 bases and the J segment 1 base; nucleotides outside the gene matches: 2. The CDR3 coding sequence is TGCGCCAGCAGCTTTACTAGCGGGAGTTCCTACAATGAGCAGTTCTTC. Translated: CASSFTSGSSYNEQFF.

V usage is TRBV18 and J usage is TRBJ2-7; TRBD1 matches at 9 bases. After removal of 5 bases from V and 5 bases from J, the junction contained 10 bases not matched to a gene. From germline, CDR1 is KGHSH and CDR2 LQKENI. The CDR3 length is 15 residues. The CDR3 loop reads CASSTRDREGDEQYF. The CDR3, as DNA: TGTGCCAGCTCAACTAGGGACAGGGAAGGGGACGAGCAGTACTTC.

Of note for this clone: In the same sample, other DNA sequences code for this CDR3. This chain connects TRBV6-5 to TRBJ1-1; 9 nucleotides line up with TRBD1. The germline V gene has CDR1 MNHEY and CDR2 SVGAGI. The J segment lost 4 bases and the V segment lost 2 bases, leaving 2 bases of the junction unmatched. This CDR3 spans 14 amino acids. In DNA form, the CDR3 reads TGTGCCAGCAGTTACCGACAGGGGGGCACTGAAGCTTTCTTT. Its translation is CASSYRQGGTEAFF.

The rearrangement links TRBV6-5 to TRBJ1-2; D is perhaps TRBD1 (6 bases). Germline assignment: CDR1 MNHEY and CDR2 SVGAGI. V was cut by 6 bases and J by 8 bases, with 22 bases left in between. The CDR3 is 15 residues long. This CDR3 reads CASRTRGSSVGGYTF. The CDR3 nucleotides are TGTGCCAGCAGGACAAGGGGGAGTTCAGTGGGAGGCTACACCTTC.

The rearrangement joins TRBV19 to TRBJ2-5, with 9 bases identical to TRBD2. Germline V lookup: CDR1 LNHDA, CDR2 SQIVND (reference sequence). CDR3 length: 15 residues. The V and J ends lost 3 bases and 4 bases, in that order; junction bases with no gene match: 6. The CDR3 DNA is TGTGCCAGTAGTATGTGGCTAGCGGGAACAGAGACCCAGTACTTC. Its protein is CASSMWLAGTETQYF.

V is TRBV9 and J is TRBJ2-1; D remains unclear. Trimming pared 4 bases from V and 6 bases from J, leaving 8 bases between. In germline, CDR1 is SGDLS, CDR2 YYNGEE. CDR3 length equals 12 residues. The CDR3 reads CASSRRSNEQFF. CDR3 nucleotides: TGTGCCAGCAGCCGTCGCTCCAATGAGCAGTTCTTC.